Presented here are 29 T cell receptor beta chains from one specimen sequenced in a study of CD8+ T cells in alopecia areata (dated by TCRdb to about 2018). Library construction relied on the immunoSEQ multiplex PCR assay. To provide template for TCR sequencing, every sample had RNA extracted and reverse transcribed into cDNA. Here the immuneACCESS table is served through TCRdb, limited to in-frame sequences with V and J called. Missing clones are a known gap in these copies; in checked studies unresolved V genes cover under half, and the rest lacks a known reason. The sample table contains some 80,000 clones; only one count was recorded for roughly 70% of them. 23% of the sample rests with the top ten. The sample's time point, from its label and the paper: less than 25 weeks on oral tofacitinib. The treatment or condition label corresponds to: oral pan-JAK inhibitor, 5-10 mg twice daily. The sample was CD8+ T cells sorted from blood, taken at week 24, from a patient treated with tofacitinib. Receptors were obtained from a human donor with alopecia areata.

This clone is a singleton in its sample. CDR3 in DNA: TGTGCCACCAGCAGGGGAAGAGAAAATCAGCCCCAGCATTTT. Translating it yields CATSRGRENQPQHF. This chain links TRBV15 with TRBJ1-5, with D unclear. This CDR3 spans 14 amino acids. Trimming stripped 3 bases from V and 4 bases from J, with 10 bases between. Germline values: CDR1 LNHNV, CDR2 YYDKDF (reference sequence).

The chain couples TRBV11-2 to TRBJ2-1; D might be TRBD2 (6 bases). Germline V gene lookup returns CDR1 SGHAT and CDR2 FQNNGV. There are 12 residues in the CDR3. Trimming pared 1 base from V and 9 bases from J, leaving 7 bases between. In nucleotides, the CDR3 is TGTGCCAGCAGCTTAGCCGGGGGTGAGCAGTTCTTC. Protein: CASSLAGGEQFF.

This chain joins TRBV15 and TRBJ2-4; D is undetermined. The CDR3 spans 14 residues. V was cut by 5 bases and J by 0 bases, with 8 bases left in between. CDR1 is LNHNV, CDR2 YYDKDF, per germline (reference sequence). CDR3 DNA sequence: TGTGCCACCAGCTCGGAGCTAGCCAAAAACATTCAGTACTTC. It encodes CATSSELAKNIQYF.

The chain joins TRBV4-1 to TRBJ1-6; 7 positions agree with TRBD1. V lost 1 base, J lost 2 bases, and 5 bases stayed unmatched. Germline V gene data show CDR1 as MGHRA and CDR2 as YSYEKL. The CDR3 runs 17 residues. CDR3 DNA sequence: TGCGCCAGCAGCCAAGTTTCAGGGGGGGCCTATAATTCACCCCTCCACTTT. Protein product: CASSQVSGGAYNSPLHF.

This clone has only one observation. The chain uses TRBV7-2 and TRBJ1-2, with D perhaps matching TRBD1 (6 bases). From germline, CDR1 is SGHTA and CDR2 FQGNSA. Trimming cost V 4 bases and J 6 bases, with 21 bases left between them. This CDR3 has 16 residues. Written as DNA, the CDR3 is TGTGCCAGCAGCTCACTACAGAGGCTGAGGGGGGATGGCTACACCTTC. This encodes CASSSLQRLRGDGYTF.

The chain is built from TRBV7-9 and TRBJ2-5, with 8 bases aligning to TRBD1. V trimming: 2 bases; J trimming: 3 bases; junction bases outside the gene matches: 8. Germline CDR1 is SEHNR and CDR2 is FQNEAQ (reference sequence). This CDR3 has 16 residues. In DNA, the CDR3 is TGTGCCAGCAGCTTACAGCTTACGGGACAGGAAGAGACCCAGTACTTC. This sequence encodes CASSLQLTGQEETQYF. The full variable domain, with the rest looked up from reference TRBV7-9 and TRBJ2-5, is DTGVSQNPRHKITKRGQNVTFRCDPISEHNRLYWYRQTLGQGPEFLTYFQNEAQLEKSRLLSDRFSAERPKGSFSTLEIQRTEQGDSAMYLCASSLQLTGQEETQYFGPGTRLLVL.

The genes are TRBV15 and TRBJ2-7; no reliable D call. Looked up from germline, CDR1 is LNHNV and CDR2 is YYDKDF (reference sequence). The CDR3 sequence is 15 residues long. V lost 5 bases and J lost 3, with 17 bases in between. In DNA form, the CDR3 reads TGTGCCACCAGCCCATCCGTGAGAGTTGACTACGAGCAGTACTTC. Amino acids: CATSPSVRVDYEQYF. Looking up the rest from reference TRBV15 and TRBJ2-7 gives the full variable domain: DAMVIQNPRYQVTQFGKPVTLSCSQTLNHNVMYWYQQKSSQAPKLLFHYYDKDFNNEADTPDNFQSRRPNTSFCFLDIRSPGLGDTAMYLCATSPSVRVDYEQYFGPGTRLTVT.

The CDR3 protein is CSVEDATVGETQYF. For the CDR3, the DNA is TGCAGCGTTGAAGACGCGACAGTGGGAGAGACCCAGTACTTC. The rearrangement joins TRBV29-1 to TRBJ2-5; tentative D call: TRBD1 (5 bases). The CDR3 totals 14 residues. Germline V CDR1 and CDR2: SQVTM, ANQGSEA. Trimming took 0 bases from V and 4 from J, leaving 12 bases between them.

This clone was detected a few times. The CDR3: CSVGTGYEQYF. In DNA, the CDR3 is TGCAGCGTAGGGACAGGGTATGAGCAGTACTTC. The chain links TRBV29-1 to TRBJ2-7; 9 nucleotides match TRBD1. The germline gives CDR1 SQVTM, CDR2 ANQGSEA. The V and J ends lost 6 bases and 7 bases, in that order; junction bases with no gene match: 4. CDR3 length: 11 residues.

V gene TRBV6-5 combines with J gene TRBJ1-1; D is unresolved. V lost 6 bases and J 2 bases, leaving 4 bases between the germline ends. Looked up from germline, CDR1 is MNHEY and CDR2 is SVGAGI. There are 11 residues in the CDR3. CDR3 residues: CASRLNTEAFF. The CDR3 nucleotides read TGTGCCAGCAGATTAAACACTGAAGCTTTCTTT.

A few counts support this clone. This chain connects TRBV7-2 to TRBJ2-1; no reliable D call. Trimming left V 5 bases short and J 8 bases short, with 7 bases between. The CDR3 spans 11 residues. CDR1 and CDR2 (germline): SGHTA, FQGNSA. The CDR3 reads CASSDPHEQFF. As DNA, the CDR3 is TGTGCCAGCAGCGATCCGCATGAGCAGTTCTTC.

The rearrangement links TRBV4-1 to TRBJ1-1; D remains ambiguous. The germline V gene encodes CDR1 MGHRA and CDR2 YSYEKL. There are 11 residues in the CDR3. Trimming stripped 3 bases from V and 7 bases from J, with 6 bases between. CDR3 bases: TGCGCCAGCAGCCACCTTAATGAAGCTTTCTTT. Its protein product is CASSHLNEAFF.

The chain carries TRBV7-9 and TRBJ2-2, with D unresolved. CDR3 length: 11 amino acids. CDR1 is SEHNR and CDR2 is FQNEAQ in the germline V gene (reference sequence). V was shortened by 8 bases and J by 7 bases, with 8 bases between the two germline ends. As DNA, the CDR3 is TGTGCCAGCGAAAGGGTCGGGGAGCTGTTTTTT. Translating gives CASERVGELFF.

V usage is TRBV9 and J usage is TRBJ2-3, with 7 bases fitting TRBD1. The ends lost 2 bases at V and 2 bases at J; junction bases unmatched: 8. The CDR3 runs 16 residues. From germline, CDR1 is SGDLS and CDR2 YYNGEE. CDR3 protein: CASSVRDRIYTDTQYF. In nucleotides, the CDR3 is TGTGCCAGCAGCGTCCGGGACAGAATATACACAGATACGCAGTATTTT.

The genes are TRBV30 and TRBJ2-7; 9 nucleotides agree with TRBD1. Germline loops: CDR1 GTSNPN, CDR2 SVGIG (reference sequence). Germline trimming cut 3 bases from V and 3 bases from J; bases unmatched to any gene: 9. This CDR3 has 15 amino acids. The CDR3 coding sequence is TGTGCCTGGAGGCCCACGGGGACAGGGTACTACGAGCAGTACTTC. It encodes CAWRPTGTGYYEQYF.

V gene TRBV4-1 combines with J gene TRBJ1-2; TRBD1 agrees at 9 bases. Trimming at V came to 0 bases and at J to 6 bases, leaving 8 bases not matched to a gene. Per germline, CDR1 MGHRA and CDR2 YSYEKL. CDR3 length: 16 residues. CDR3 sequence: CASSQDPGQGTHGYTF. CDR3 coding DNA: TGCGCCAGCAGCCAAGACCCGGGACAGGGAACCCATGGCTACACCTTC.

The gene calls are TRBV28 and TRBJ1-2; 9 nucleotides line up with TRBD1. Germline CDR1 MDHEN, CDR2 SYDVKM. The trim removed 6 bases at V and 6 bases at J, leaving 14 bases unmatched. There are 16 residues in the CDR3. CDR3 bases: TGTGCCAGCAGCCTACCATACAGGGGGCGGTTGCATGGCTACACCTTC. Translating it yields CASSLPYRGRLHGYTF.

The chain combines TRBV15 with TRBJ2-7, with D perhaps matching TRBD2 (5 bases). CDR1 LNHNV and CDR2 YYDKDF come from the germline V gene (reference sequence). Deletions cut 0 bases from V and 6 bases from J, with 15 bases between. The CDR3 totals 15 residues. CDR3 in DNA: TGTGCCACCAGCAGAGATACCGGGGATCATAGCGAGCAGTACTTC. Amino acid sequence: CATSRDTGDHSEQYF. The whole variable domain, remainder taken from reference TRBV15 and TRBJ2-7, is DAMVIQNPRYQVTQFGKPVTLSCSQTLNHNVMYWYQQKSSQAPKLLFHYYDKDFNNEADTPDNFQSRRPNTSFCFLDIRSPGLGDTAMYLCATSRDTGDHSEQYFGPGTRLTVT.

This CDR3 reads CAWSHQGGQPQHF. The CDR3 nucleotides read TGTGCCTGGAGTCATCAGGGAGGTCAGCCCCAGCATTTT. The V call is TRBV30, the J call TRBJ1-5; possibly TRBD1 for D (5 bases). Per germline, CDR1 GTSNPN and CDR2 SVGIG (reference sequence). The CDR3 has 13 residues. Trimming left V 2 bases short and J 6 bases short, with 11 bases between.

With regard to this clone: The CDR3 ends on some other residue instead of the conserved phenylalanine or tryptophan, so this is likely a read error. Because the CDR3's place on the DNA is in doubt, the DNA is left out and the CDR3 is given as listed by TCRdb. V and J are TRBV10-2 and TRBJ2-7. The CDR3 contains 8 residues when both ends are counted. Germline loops: CDR1 WSHSY, CDR2 SAAADI. The CDR3 sequence is CASSVVGP.

A single count supports this clone. The V and J genes are TRBV7-2 and TRBJ2-4; maybe TRBD1 (6 bases). Germline CDR1 is SGHTA and CDR2 is FQGNSA. CDR3 size: 16 residues. V lost 3 bases, J lost 9 bases, and 21 bases lay in between. In DNA, the CDR3 is TGTGCCAGCAGCTTTTTCCCGGGATTACAGGGCGGCATTCAGTACTTC. Translated, it gives CASSFFPGLQGGIQYF. The full variable domain, rest sourced from reference TRBV7-2 and TRBJ2-4, is GAGVSQSPSNKVTEKGKDVELRCDPISGHTALYWYRQSLGQGLEFLIYFQGNSAPDKSGLPSDRFSAERTGGSVSTLTIQRTQQEDSAVYLCASSFFPGLQGGIQYFGAGTRLSVL.

The chain combines TRBV6-5 with TRBJ2-2, with D perhaps matching TRBD1 (6 bases). There are 15 residues in the CDR3. In germline, CDR1 is MNHEY, CDR2 SVGAGI. With 0 bases removed from V and 6 bases from J, the gap between germline ends came to 11 bases. The CDR3 bases are TGTGCCAGCAGTTACTCGGGCTCAGGGGCCGGGGAGCTGTTTTTT. It codes for CASSYSGSGAGELFF.

V gene TRBV7-9 combines with J gene TRBJ1-6; no definite D call. The CDR3 totals 14 residues. Germline loops: CDR1 SEHNR, CDR2 FQNEAQ (reference sequence). V lost 5 bases to trimming and J lost 8 bases, with 13 bases between them. The CDR3 protein is CASSLLGRHSPLHF. The CDR3 DNA follows: TGTGCCAGCAGCCTCCTAGGGAGGCATTCACCCCTCCACTTT.

The sample holds a few counts of this clone. This chain uses TRBV29-1 with TRBJ2-5; TRBD1 matches at 9 bases. The better agreement between TRBJ2-7 and the DNA end casts doubt on the J call. This CDR3 comprises 16 residues. The germline gives CDR1 SQVTM, CDR2 ANQGSEA. The CDR3 DNA is TGCAGCGTTGAATTCTCTGAGACAGGGGGCTCCTACGAGCAGTACTTC. Its protein product is CSVEFSETGGSYEQYF.

The chain is built from TRBV9 and TRBJ2-3, with 13 bases lining up with TRBD2. Losses at the gene ends were 3 bases for V and 4 bases for J; bases not matched to a gene: 5. This CDR3 has 16 amino acids. CDR1 SGDLS and CDR2 YYNGEE come from the germline V gene. The CDR3 loop reads CASSGTSGRAPDTQYF. The CDR3 DNA reads as TGTGCCAGCAGCGGAACTAGCGGGAGGGCCCCAGATACGCAGTATTTT.

This clone was detected ten times or more. The CDR3 reads CASSQDEGSGGPEQFF. For the CDR3, the DNA is TGTGCCAGCAGCCAAGACGAAGGCAGCGGGGGGCCTGAGCAGTTCTTC. The chain employs TRBV4-2 and TRBJ2-1, with 9 bases matching TRBD2. After removal of 0 bases from V and 9 bases from J, the junction contained 9 bases not matched to a gene. CDR3 length: 16 residues. Germline CDR1 and CDR2: LGHNA and YNFKEQ.

This chain connects TRBV28 to TRBJ2-5; possibly TRBD1 for D (6 bases). The CDR3 length is 15 residues. The V and J ends lost 6 bases and 4 bases respectively, with 18 bases between them. Per germline, CDR1 MDHEN and CDR2 SYDVKM. The CDR3 DNA follows: TGTGCCAGCAGCTTCTTCGACAGGATGGGAGAGACCCAGTACTTC. It encodes CASSFFDRMGETQYF.

This clone has just one count. The J gene is TRBJ1-2, the V gene TRBV6-1; D remains unclear. The germline CDR1 and CDR2 sequences are MNHNS and SASEGT. The V end lost 1 base, the J end lost 4 bases, and 10 bases lay between the germline ends. The CDR3 consists of 14 residues. Here the CDR3 reads CASSEGLGGYGYTF. CDR3 coding DNA: TGTGCCAGCAGTGAAGGCCTGGGCGGCTATGGCTACACCTTC.

The J gene is TRBJ1-2, the V gene TRBV4-1; D may be TRBD1 (6 bases). The CDR3 runs to 16 residues. Trimming took 1 base from V and 3 from J, leaving 15 bases between them. In germline, CDR1 is MGHRA, CDR2 YSYEKL. DNA for the CDR3: TGCGCCAGCAGCCAAGGCACCGGGACACCAGACTATGGCTACACCTTC. Translation: CASSQGTGTPDYGYTF.